This T cell receptor beta chain was captured in a study of T-cell memory formation after mild COVID-19. Overall study context: The TCR clusters were mostly specific to one donor.

In this sample, this clonotype turned up a few times. TCRdb ran MiXCR on the 5' RACE reads and lists one entry per CDR3 protein. In the table there are 550,000 to 700,000 distinct CDR3 sequences, 17% of which are singletons. V lost 5 bases, J lost 4 bases, and 11 bases stayed unmatched. CDR1 is SGHTA, CDR2 FQGNSA, per germline. CDR3 length: 16 amino acids. The J gene is TRBJ1-1, the V gene TRBV7-2; 9 nucleotides align to TRBD1. Sample: PBMCs or a T cell subset sorted from them (not recorded which). The sequence derives from an adult woman who had mild COVID-19 (a few samples of this study predate the infection). Cell type and time point are not known. The CDR3 region is CASSPQRGQGGTEAFF. The CDR3 bases are TGTGCCAGCAGCCCACAGAGGGGACAGGGCGGCACTGAAGCTTTCTTT.